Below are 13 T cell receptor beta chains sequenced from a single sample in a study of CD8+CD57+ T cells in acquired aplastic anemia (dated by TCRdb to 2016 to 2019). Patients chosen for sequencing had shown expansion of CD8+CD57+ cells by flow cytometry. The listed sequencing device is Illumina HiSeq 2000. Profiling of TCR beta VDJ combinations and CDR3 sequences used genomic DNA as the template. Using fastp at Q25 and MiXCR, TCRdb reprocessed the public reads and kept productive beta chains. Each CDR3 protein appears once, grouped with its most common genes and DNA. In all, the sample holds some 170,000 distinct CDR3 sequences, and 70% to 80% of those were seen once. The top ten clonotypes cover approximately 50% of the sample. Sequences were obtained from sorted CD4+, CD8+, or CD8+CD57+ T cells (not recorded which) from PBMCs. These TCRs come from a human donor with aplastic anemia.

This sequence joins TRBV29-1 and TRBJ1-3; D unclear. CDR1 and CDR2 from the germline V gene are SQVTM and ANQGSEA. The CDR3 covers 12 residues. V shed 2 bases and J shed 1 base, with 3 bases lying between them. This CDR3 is CSVEQSGNTIYF. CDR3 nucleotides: TGCAGCGTTGAACAATCTGGAAACACCATATATTTT.

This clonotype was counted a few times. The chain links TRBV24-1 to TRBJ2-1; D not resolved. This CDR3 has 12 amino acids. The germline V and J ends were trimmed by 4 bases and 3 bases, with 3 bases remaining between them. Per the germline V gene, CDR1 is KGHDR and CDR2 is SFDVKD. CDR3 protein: CATSEVYNEQFF. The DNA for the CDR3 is TGTGCCACCAGTGAGGTCTACAATGAGCAGTTCTTC.

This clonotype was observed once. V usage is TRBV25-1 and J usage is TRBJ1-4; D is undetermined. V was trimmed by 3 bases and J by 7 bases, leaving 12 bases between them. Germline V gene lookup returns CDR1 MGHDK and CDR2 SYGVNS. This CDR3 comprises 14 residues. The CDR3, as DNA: TGTGCCAGCAGTGAGATCAAGGATAGTGAAAAACTGTTTTTT. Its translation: CASSEIKDSEKLFF. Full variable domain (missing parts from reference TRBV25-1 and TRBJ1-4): EADIYQTPRYLVIGTGKKITLECSQTMGHDKMYWYQQDPGMELHLIHYSYGVNSTEKGDLSSESTVSRIRTEHFPLTLESARPSHTSQYLCASSEIKDSEKLFFGSGTQLSVL.

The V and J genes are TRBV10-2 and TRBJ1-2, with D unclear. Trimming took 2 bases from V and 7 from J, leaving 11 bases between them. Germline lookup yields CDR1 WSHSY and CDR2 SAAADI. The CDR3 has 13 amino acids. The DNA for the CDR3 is TGCGCCAGCAGTGAGGCGGGCAATGGTGGCTACACCTTC. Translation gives CASSEAGNGGYTF.

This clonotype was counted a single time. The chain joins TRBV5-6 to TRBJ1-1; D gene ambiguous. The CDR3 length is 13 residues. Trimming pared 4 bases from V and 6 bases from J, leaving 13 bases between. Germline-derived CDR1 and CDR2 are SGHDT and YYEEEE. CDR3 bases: TGTGCCAGCAGCCTCGGCCAAGTCGCTGAAGCTTTCTTT. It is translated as CASSLGQVAEAFF.

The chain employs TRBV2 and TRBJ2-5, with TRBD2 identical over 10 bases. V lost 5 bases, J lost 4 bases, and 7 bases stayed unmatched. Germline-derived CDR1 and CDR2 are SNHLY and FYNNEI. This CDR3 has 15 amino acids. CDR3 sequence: CASSPLAGEGETQYF. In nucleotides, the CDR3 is TGTGCCAGCAGTCCGCTAGCGGGGGAAGGAGAGACCCAGTACTTC. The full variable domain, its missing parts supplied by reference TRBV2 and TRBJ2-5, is EPEVTQTPSHQVTQMGQEVILRCVPISNHLYFYWYRQILGQKVEFLVSFYNNEISEKSEIFDDQFSVERPDGSNFTLKIRSTKLEDSAMYFCASSPLAGEGETQYFGPGTRLLVL.

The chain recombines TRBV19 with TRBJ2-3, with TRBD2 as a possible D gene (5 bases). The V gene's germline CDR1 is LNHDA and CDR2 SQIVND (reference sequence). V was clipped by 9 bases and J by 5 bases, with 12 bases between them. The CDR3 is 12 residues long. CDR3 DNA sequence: TGTGCCAGCAGTTCCCGGGGAGATACGCAGTATTTT. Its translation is CASSSRGDTQYF.

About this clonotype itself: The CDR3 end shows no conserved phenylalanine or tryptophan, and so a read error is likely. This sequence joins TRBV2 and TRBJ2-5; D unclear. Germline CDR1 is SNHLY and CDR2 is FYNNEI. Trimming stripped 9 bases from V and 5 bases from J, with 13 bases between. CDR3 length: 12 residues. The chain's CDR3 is CARDTLGETQYL. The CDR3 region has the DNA TGTGCCAGAGATACATTGGGGGAGACCCAGTACCTC.

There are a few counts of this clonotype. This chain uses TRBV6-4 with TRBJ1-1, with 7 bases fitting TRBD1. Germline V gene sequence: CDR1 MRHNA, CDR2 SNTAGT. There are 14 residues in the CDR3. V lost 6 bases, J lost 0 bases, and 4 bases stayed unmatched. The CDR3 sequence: CASSPGGVNTEAFF. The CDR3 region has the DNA TGTGCCAGCAGCCCAGGGGGGGTGAACACTGAAGCTTTCTTT.

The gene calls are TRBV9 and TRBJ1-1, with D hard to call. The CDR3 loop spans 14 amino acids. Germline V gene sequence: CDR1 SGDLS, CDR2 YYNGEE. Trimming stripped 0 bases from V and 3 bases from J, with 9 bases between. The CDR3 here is CASSVGLLDTEAFF. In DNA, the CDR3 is TGTGCCAGCAGCGTAGGCTTATTGGACACTGAAGCTTTCTTT.

In DNA, the CDR3 is TGTGCCAGCAGCGCACTCAAGGCGGGAGAGTGGGGTAGCACAGATACGCAGTATTTT. Encoded protein: CASSALKAGEWGSTDTQYF. The rearrangement joins TRBV6-5 to TRBJ2-3; 7 nucleotides agree with TRBD2. This CDR3 comprises 19 residues. Germline CDR1 and CDR2: MNHEY and SVGAGI. The J segment lost 0 bases and the V segment lost 6 bases, leaving 18 bases of the junction unmatched.

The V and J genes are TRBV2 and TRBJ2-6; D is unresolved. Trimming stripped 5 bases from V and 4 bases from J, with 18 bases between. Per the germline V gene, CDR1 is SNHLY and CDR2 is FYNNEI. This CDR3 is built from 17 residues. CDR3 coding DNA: TGTGCCAGCAGTATGATTAGGACGGGCCGCGGGGCCAACGTCCTGACTTTC. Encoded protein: CASSMIRTGRGANVLTF.

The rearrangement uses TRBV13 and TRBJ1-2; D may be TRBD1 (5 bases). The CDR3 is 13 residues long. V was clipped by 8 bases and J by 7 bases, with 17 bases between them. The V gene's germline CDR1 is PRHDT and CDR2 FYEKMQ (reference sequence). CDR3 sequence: CASETGGVSGYTF. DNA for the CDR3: TGTGCCAGCGAAACGGGGGGAGTGTCTGGCTACACCTTC.